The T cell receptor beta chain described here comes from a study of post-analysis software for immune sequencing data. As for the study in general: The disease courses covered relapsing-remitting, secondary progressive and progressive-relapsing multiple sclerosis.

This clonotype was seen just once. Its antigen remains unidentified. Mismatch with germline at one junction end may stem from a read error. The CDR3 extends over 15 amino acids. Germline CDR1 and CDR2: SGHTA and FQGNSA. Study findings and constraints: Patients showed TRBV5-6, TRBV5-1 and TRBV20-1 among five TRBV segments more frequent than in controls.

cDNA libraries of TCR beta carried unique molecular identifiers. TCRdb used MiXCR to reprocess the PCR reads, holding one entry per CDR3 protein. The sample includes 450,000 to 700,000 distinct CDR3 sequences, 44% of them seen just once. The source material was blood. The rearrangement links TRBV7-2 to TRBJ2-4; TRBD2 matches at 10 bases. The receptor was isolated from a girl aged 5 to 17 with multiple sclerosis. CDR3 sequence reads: CVSSLGGLARDPQYF. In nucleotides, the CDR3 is TGTGTCAGCAGCTTAGGGGGACTAGCGAGAGATCCCCAGTACTTC.